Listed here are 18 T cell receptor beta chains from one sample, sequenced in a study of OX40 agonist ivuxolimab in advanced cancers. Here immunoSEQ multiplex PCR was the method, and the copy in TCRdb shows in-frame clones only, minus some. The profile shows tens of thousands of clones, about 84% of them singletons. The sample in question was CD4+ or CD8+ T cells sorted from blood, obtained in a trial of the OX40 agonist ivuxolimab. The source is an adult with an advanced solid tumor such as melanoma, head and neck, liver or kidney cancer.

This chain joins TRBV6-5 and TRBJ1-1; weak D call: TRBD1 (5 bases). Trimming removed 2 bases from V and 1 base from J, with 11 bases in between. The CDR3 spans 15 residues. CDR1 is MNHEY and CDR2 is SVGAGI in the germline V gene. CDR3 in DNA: TGTGCCAGCAGTTACGGGGGAAGGAGGAACACTGAAGCTTTCTTT. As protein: CASSYGGRRNTEAFF.

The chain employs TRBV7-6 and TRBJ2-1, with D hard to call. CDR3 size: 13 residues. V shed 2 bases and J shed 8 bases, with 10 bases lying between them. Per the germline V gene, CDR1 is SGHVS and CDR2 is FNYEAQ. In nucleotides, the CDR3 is TGTGCCAGCAGCTTAAACCCTCAGTATGAGCAGTTCTTC. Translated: CASSLNPQYEQFF.

CDR3 DNA: TGCGCCAGCAGCCGGAGCGACAATGAGCAGTTCTTC. It codes for CASSRSDNEQFF. The chain joins TRBV5-1 to TRBJ2-1; D gene ambiguous. The V gene's germline CDR1 is SGHRS and CDR2 YFSETQ. This CDR3 region has 12 residues. With 4 bases removed from V and 5 bases from J, the gap between germline ends came to 7 bases.

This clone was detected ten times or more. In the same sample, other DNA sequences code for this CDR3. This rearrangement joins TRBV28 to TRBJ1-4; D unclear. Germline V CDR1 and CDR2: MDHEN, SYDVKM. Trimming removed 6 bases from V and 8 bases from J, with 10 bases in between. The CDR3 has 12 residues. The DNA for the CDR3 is TGTGCCAGCAGCCTAGGTCGGGAAAAACTGTTTTTT. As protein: CASSLGREKLFF.

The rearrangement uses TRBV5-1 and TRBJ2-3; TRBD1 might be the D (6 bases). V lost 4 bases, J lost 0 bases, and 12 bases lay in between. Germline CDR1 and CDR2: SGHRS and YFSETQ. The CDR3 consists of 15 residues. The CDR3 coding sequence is TGCGCCAGCAGCACACAGGGAACAAGCACAGATACGCAGTATTTT. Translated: CASSTQGTSTDTQYF.

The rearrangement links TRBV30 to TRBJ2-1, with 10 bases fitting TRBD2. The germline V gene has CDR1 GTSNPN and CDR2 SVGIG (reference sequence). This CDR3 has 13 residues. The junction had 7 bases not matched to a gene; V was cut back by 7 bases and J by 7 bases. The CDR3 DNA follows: TGTGCCTTGAAGCGGGGGGGCCTAAATGAGCAGTTCTTC. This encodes CALKRGGLNEQFF.

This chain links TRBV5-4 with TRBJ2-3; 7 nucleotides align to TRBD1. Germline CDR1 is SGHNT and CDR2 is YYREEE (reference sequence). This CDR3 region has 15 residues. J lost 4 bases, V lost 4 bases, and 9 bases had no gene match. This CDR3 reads CASSLIGDRSDTQYF. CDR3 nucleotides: TGTGCCAGCAGCCTAATCGGGGACAGATCAGATACGCAGTATTTT. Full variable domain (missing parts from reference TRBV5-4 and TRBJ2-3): ETGVTQSPTHLIKTRGQQVTLRCSSQSGHNTVSWYQQALGQGPQFIFQYYREEENGRGNFPPRFSGLQFPNYSSELNVNALELDDSALYLCASSLIGDRSDTQYFGPGTRLTVL.

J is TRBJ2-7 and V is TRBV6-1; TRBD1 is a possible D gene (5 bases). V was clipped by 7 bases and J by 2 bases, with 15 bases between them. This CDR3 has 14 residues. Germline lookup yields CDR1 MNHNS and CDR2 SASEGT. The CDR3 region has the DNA TGTGCCAGCAAGACGACAGATTCAACCTACGAGCAGTACGTC. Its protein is CASKTTDSTYEQYV.

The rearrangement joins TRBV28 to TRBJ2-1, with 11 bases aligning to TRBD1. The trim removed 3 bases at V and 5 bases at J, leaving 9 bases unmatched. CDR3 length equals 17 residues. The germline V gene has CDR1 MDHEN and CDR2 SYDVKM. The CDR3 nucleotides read TGTGCCAGCAGTTTCTCACCGGGACAGGGGGTAGACAATGAGCAGTTCTTC. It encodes CASSFSPGQGVDNEQFF. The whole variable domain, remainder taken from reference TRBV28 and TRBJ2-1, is DVKVTQSSRYLVKRTGEKVFLECVQDMDHENMFWYRQDPGLGLRLIYFSYDVKMKEKGDIPEGYSVSREKKERFSLILESASTNQTSMYLCASSFSPGQGVDNEQFFGPGTRLTVL.

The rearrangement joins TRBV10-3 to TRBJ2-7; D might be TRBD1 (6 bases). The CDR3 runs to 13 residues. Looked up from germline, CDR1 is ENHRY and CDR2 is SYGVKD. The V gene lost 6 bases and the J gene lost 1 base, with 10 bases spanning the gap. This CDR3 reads CAIRATGSYEQYF. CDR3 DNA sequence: TGTGCCATCAGGGCGACAGGTTCCTACGAGCAGTACTTC.

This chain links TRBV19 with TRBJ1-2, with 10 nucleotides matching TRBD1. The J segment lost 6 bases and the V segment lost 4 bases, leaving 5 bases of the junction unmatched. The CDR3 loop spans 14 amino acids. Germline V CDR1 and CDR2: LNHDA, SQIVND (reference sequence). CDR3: CASSRGQGGHGYTF. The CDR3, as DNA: TGTGCCAGTAGTAGAGGACAGGGGGGACATGGCTACACCTTC.

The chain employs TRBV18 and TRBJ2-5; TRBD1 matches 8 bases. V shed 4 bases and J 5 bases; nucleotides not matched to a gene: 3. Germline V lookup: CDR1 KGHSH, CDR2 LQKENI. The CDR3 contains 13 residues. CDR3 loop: CASSQHRGETQYF. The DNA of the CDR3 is TGTGCCAGCTCACAACACAGGGGGGAGACCCAGTACTTC.

The CDR3 nucleotides read TGTGCCAGCAGTTTTCCGGGACAGTCTAACTACGAGCAGTACGTC. This translates into CASSFPGQSNYEQYV. The rearrangement links TRBV2 to TRBJ2-7; TRBD1 matches 7 bases. This CDR3 is built from 15 residues. Per germline, CDR1 SNHLY and CDR2 FYNNEI. Unmatched junction bases numbered 10, after V lost 5 bases and J lost 3 bases.

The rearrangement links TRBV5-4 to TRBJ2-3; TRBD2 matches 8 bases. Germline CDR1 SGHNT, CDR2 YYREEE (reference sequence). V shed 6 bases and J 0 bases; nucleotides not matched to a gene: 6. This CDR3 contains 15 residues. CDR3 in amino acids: CASKQGGRSTDTQYF. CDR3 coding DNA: TGTGCCAGCAAGCAAGGCGGGAGGAGCACAGATACGCAGTATTTT.

DNA of the CDR3: TGTGCCAGCAGTTTTGAAGGGCGGGGTATTTCCTACAATGAGCAGTTCTTC. The encoded protein is CASSFEGRGISYNEQFF. The chain employs TRBV27 and TRBJ2-1; D possibly corresponds to TRBD2 (6 bases). Germline loops: CDR1 MNHEY, CDR2 SMNVEV (reference sequence). V was shortened by 3 bases and J by 1 base, with 16 bases between the two germline ends. The CDR3 consists of 17 residues.

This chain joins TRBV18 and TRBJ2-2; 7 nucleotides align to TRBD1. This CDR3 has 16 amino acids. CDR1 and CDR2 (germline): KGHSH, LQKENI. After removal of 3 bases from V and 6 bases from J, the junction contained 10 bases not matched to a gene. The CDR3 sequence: CASSPFAKGAAGELFF. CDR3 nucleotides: TGTGCCAGCTCACCCTTCGCCAAGGGGGCTGCCGGGGAGCTGTTTTTT.

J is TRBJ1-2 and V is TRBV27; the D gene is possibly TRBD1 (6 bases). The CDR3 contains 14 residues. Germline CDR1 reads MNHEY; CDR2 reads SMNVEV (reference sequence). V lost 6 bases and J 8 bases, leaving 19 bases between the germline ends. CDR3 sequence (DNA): TGTGCCAGCAGAAACACCTGGGGGGGCGGCGGCTACACCTTC. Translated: CASRNTWGGGGYTF.

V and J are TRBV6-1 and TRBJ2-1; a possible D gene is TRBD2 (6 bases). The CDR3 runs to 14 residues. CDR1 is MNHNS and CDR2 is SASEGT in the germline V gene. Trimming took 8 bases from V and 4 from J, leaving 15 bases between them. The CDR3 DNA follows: TGTGCCAGCGGTCTATCGGGACTTTACAATGAGCAGTTCTTC. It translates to CASGLSGLYNEQFF.